The subject of this entry is one TCR beta chain. The data are from a study of shared clonotypes between healthy human individuals. Sequencing was performed with immunoSEQ multiplex PCR; in TCRdb, only in-frame clones are kept and a portion is missing. This table holds some 550,000 clones, around 97% found once. Germline CDR1 is SGHAT and CDR2 is FQNNGV. Trimming left V 1 base short and J 1 base short, with 8 bases between. CDR3 size: 15 residues. The receptor's source is a woman in her thirties in good health. The specimen was naive CD4+ T cells sorted from blood. Subset specified: CD45RA+ positively selected. V usage is TRBV11-2 and J usage is TRBJ1-3, with D unresolved. CDR3 nucleotide sequence: TGTGCCAGCAGCTTAGTTTATCGGTCTGGAAACACCATATATTTT. Protein: CASSLVYRSGNTIYF.